The 30 T cell receptor beta chains listed next were all sequenced from one sample in a study of regulatory T cells in long-lasting Graves disease. Time point defined: newly diagnosed GD, antithyroid drugs for less than 3 months. Extracted RNA from PBMCs served as the source of the TCR library. iRepertoire HTBI primers and Arm-PCR of CDR3 regions built TCR beta libraries. TCRdb itself ran the multiplex PCR reads through MiXCR, one entry per CDR3 protein. The table lists 450,000 to 600,000 distinct CDR3 sequences, 15% to 20% of them singletons, with over 9% in the top ten. This same sample was also part of a study on T cells in Graves' hyperthyroidism and ophthalmopathy.

The sample in question was peripheral blood mononuclear cells (PBMCs), obtained at new diagnosis, from a patient treated with antithyroid drugs. All receptors derive from a man between 40 and 49 years old with Graves disease.

This clonotype was counted only a few times. This sequence joins TRBV5-5 and TRBJ1-5; D uncertain. The germline V gene has CDR1 SGHKS and CDR2 YYEKEE (reference sequence). The CDR3 contains 15 residues. Trimming removed 2 bases from V and 0 bases from J, with 9 bases in between. The CDR3 DNA is TGTGCCAGCAGCTTAAACAGCTATAGCAATCAGCCCCAGCATTTT. Translation gives CASSLNSYSNQPQHF.

This clonotype showed up many times. The V gene is TRBV5-1, the J gene TRBJ2-1, with TRBD1 matching 7 bases. The CDR3 covers 14 residues. The germline V gene encodes CDR1 SGHRS and CDR2 YFSETQ. The V segment lost 1 base and the J segment 9 bases; nucleotides outside the gene matches: 7. The CDR3 DNA reads as TGCGCCAGCAGCTTGTTAGACAGGGATTCTGAGCAGTTCTTC. This gives the protein CASSLLDRDSEQFF.

This clonotype was seen many times. The J gene is TRBJ2-1, the V gene TRBV7-9; 11 nucleotides line up with TRBD2. The CDR3 is 16 residues long. V trimming: 3 bases; J trimming: 7 bases; junction bases outside the gene matches: 8. CDR1 is SEHNR, CDR2 FQNEAQ, per germline (reference sequence). CDR3 sequence reads: CASSFMTSGIRNEQFF. The CDR3 nucleotides read TGTGCCAGCAGCTTCATGACTAGCGGGATTAGGAATGAGCAGTTCTTC.

This clonotype was recorded many times. The chain has TRBV2 and TRBJ2-5; maybe TRBD2 (5 bases). CDR3 length: 13 amino acids. Looked up from germline, CDR1 is SNHLY and CDR2 is FYNNEI. Trimming removed 11 bases from V and 3 bases from J, with 16 bases in between. The CDR3 bases are TGTGCCGGTAGTCGCGGGTGGAAAGAGACCCAGTACTTC. Translation gives CAGSRGWKETQYF.

This clonotype has at least ten counts. The chain employs TRBV6-2 or TRBV6-3 and TRBJ2-1; D ambiguous. Deletions cut 5 bases from V and 0 bases from J, with 17 bases between. The CDR3 is 17 amino acids. Germline CDR1 reads MNHEY; CDR2 reads SVGEGT. CDR3 in amino acids: CASSERRAKHSYNEQFF. CDR3 bases: TGTGCCAGCAGTGAACGGCGAGCGAAACACTCCTACAATGAGCAGTTCTTC.

This clonotype came up many times. The chain has TRBV12-3 or TRBV12-4 and TRBJ2-7, with D perhaps being TRBD1 or TRBD2 (6 bases each). The CDR3 runs to 15 residues. Trimming shortened V by 3 bases and J by 4 bases, and 16 bases separated the two germline ends. CDR3 sequence (DNA): TGTGCCAGCAGTTTGGTTGGAGGGGGGCGGTACGAGCAGTACTTC. Its translation: CASSLVGGGRYEQYF.

This clonotype appeared many times. The genes are TRBV5-6 and TRBJ2-5; D possibly matches TRBD1 or TRBD2 (5 bases each). Germline V gene lookup returns CDR1 SGHDT and CDR2 YYEEEE. CDR3 length equals 13 residues. Between the trimmed V and J ends, which lost 6 bases and 9 bases, there was a span of 18 bases. The CDR3: CASNPTGGSAQYF. As DNA, the CDR3 is TGTGCCAGCAACCCAACAGGAGGAAGCGCCCAGTACTTC.

This chain links TRBV6-5 with TRBJ1-1; 9 bases align to TRBD1. The V segment lost 0 bases and the J segment 7 bases; nucleotides outside the gene matches: 9. The CDR3 spans 16 residues. Germline CDR1 reads MNHEY; CDR2 reads SVGAGI. CDR3 amino acids: CASSYSVTGGRSEAFF. The CDR3, as DNA: TGTGCCAGCAGTTACTCCGTGACAGGGGGTCGGAGTGAAGCTTTCTTT.

This clonotype has ten or more counts. Compared with germline, one end of the junction differs, possibly owing to a read error. The genes are TRBV20-1 and TRBJ2-7; 8 bases agree with TRBD1. The CDR3 sequence is 14 residues long. The germline V gene encodes CDR1 DFQATT and CDR2 SNEGSKA (reference sequence). As DNA, the CDR3 is TGCAGTGCCAGAGACCCGACAGGGGTCCTCGAGCAGTACTTC. Protein sequence: CSARDPTGVLEQYF.

This clonotype was seen ten or more times. The chain joins TRBV12-3 or TRBV12-4 to TRBJ2-1; D is undetermined. The J call is in doubt because the DNA end fits TRBJ2-5 better. The CDR3 covers 11 residues. CDR3 in DNA: TGTGCCAGCACTCCAGGTGGAGCCCAGTACTTC. Amino acid sequence: CASTPGGAQYF.

There are many counts of this clonotype. This CDR3 reads CASSQLDSSYEQYF. CDR3 in DNA: TGTGCCAGCAGCCAATTAGACTCCTCCTACGAGCAGTACTTC. The chain links TRBV7-9 to TRBJ2-7; D is ambiguous. This CDR3 is 14 amino acids long. V lost 5 bases, J lost 0 bases, and 11 bases lay in between. Germline CDR1 is SEHNR and CDR2 is FQNEAQ (reference sequence).

The table lists this clonotype with many counts. The chain has TRBV5-1 and TRBJ1-2; D is ambiguous. V lost 4 bases and J lost 4, with 20 bases in between. The length of the CDR3 is 16 residues. CDR1 and CDR2 (germline): SGHRS, YFSETQ. The CDR3 loop is CASSQAPGRNTYGYTF. In DNA form, the CDR3 reads TGCGCCAGCAGCCAAGCTCCTGGACGGAATACCTATGGCTACACCTTC.

This clonotype was seen repeatedly, ten times or more. The V gene is TRBV28, the J gene TRBJ2-7, with D perhaps matching TRBD1 or TRBD2 (5 bases each). The CDR3 is 13 residues long. The germline V gene encodes CDR1 MDHEN and CDR2 SYDVKM. V lost 5 bases, J lost 3 bases, and 11 bases lay in between. The CDR3 coding sequence is TGTGCCAGCAGTCCCGGGGCGATCTACGAGCAGTACTTC. The encoded protein is CASSPGAIYEQYF.

This clonotype was observed at least ten times. The genes are TRBV2 and TRBJ1-1; a possible D gene is TRBD1 (6 bases). Germline CDR1 reads SNHLY; CDR2 reads FYNNEI. This CDR3 is 14 amino acids long. The germline V and J ends were trimmed by 6 bases and 8 bases, with 19 bases remaining between them. The CDR3 here is CASRPTWGASEAFF. The CDR3 region has the DNA TGTGCCAGCAGGCCCACTTGGGGGGCTTCAGAAGCTTTCTTT.

The chain joins TRBV11-2 to TRBJ2-1; 13 bases line up with TRBD2. Germline V gene data show CDR1 as SGHAT and CDR2 as FQNNGV. The CDR3 consists of 14 residues. The trim removed 5 bases at V and 10 bases at J, leaving 5 bases unmatched. This CDR3 reads CASSQPGLAGEQFF. CDR3 DNA sequence: TGTGCCAGCAGCCAACCGGGACTAGCGGGAGAGCAGTTCTTC.

This clonotype came up a few times. A much larger clone is a single base away; this may be a read error. The chain employs TRBV7-8 and TRBJ2-5; D not resolved. In germline, CDR1 is SGHVS, CDR2 FQNEAQ. The CDR3 consists of 13 residues. The chain's CDR3 is CASSHRPQETRYF. The CDR3 coding sequence is TGTGCCAGCAGCCACCGACCCCAAGAGACCCGGTACTTC.

This clonotype was picked up many times. The V and J genes are TRBV20-1 and TRBJ2-7; either TRBD1 or TRBD2 may supply D (6 bases each). V was cut by 4 bases and J by 2 bases, with 12 bases left in between. Germline V gives CDR1 DFQATT, CDR2 SNEGSKA (reference sequence). This CDR3 is built from 13 residues. The CDR3 loop is CSAKSGGPYEQYF. For the CDR3, the DNA is TGCAGTGCTAAATCCGGGGGCCCCTACGAGCAGTACTTC.

The table lists this clonotype with a few counts. The chain recombines TRBV2 with TRBJ1-5; D is undetermined. Trimming cost V 3 bases and J 1 base, with 10 bases left between them. The germline gives CDR1 SNHLY, CDR2 FYNNEI. This CDR3 is built from 15 residues. CDR3: CASSDRTGSNQPQHF. As DNA, the CDR3 is TGTGCCAGCAGTGACCGCACGGGGAGCAATCAGCCCCAGCATTTT. Supplemented by reference TRBV2 and TRBJ1-5, the full variable domain reads EPEVTQTPSHQVTQMGQEVILRCVPISNHLYFYWYRQILGQKVEFLVSFYNNEISEKSEIFDDQFSVERPDGSNFTLKIRSTKLEDSAMYFCASSDRTGSNQPQHFGDGTRLSIL.

This clonotype has at least ten counts. This chain uses TRBV18 with TRBJ2-3; no clear D. Looked up from germline, CDR1 is KGHSH and CDR2 is LQKENI. The V and J ends lost 2 bases and 1 base respectively, with 7 bases between them. There are 14 residues in the CDR3. Written as DNA, the CDR3 is TGTGCCAGCTCACCAGTGTTCGGCACAGATACGCAGTATTTT. It encodes CASSPVFGTDTQYF.

V usage is TRBV7-2 and J usage is TRBJ2-3, with a weak D call TRBD2 (5 bases). The J call may be in error: the DNA end matches TRBJ2-5 better. Looked up from germline, CDR1 is SGHTA and CDR2 is FQGNSA. This CDR3 contains 14 residues. CDR3: CASSLYEGWKTQYF. CDR3 nucleotides: TGTGCCAGCAGCTTGTATGAGGGCTGGAAGACCCAGTACTTC.

This clonotype was seen ten or more times. As DNA, the CDR3 is TGCAGTGCTGCTCGAGGGCGGGCTGGAGTAGATACGCAGTATTTT. Protein sequence: CSAARGRAGVDTQYF. J is TRBJ2-3 and V is TRBV20-1; possibly TRBD2 for D (5 bases). The CDR3 covers 15 residues. CDR1 is DFQATT and CDR2 is SNEGSKA in the germline V gene (reference sequence). The V end was cut by 5 bases, the J end by 5 bases, with 20 bases between.

This clonotype turned up a few times. One end of the junction fails to match germline, which may point to a read error. The chain links TRBV19 to TRBJ1-1; D might be TRBD1 (6 bases). This CDR3 comprises 13 residues. Germline-derived CDR1 and CDR2 are LNHDA and SQIVND (reference sequence). The chain's CDR3 is CTSRARGNTEAFF. In DNA form, the CDR3 reads TGTACCAGTAGAGCCAGGGGAAACACTGAAGCTTTCTTT.

The V call is TRBV28, the J call TRBJ1-3; a weak D match, TRBD1 (5 bases). CDR1 is MDHEN and CDR2 is SYDVKM in the germline V gene. The V end was cut by 6 bases, the J end by 9 bases, with 18 bases between. CDR3 length: 14 residues. The CDR3: CASSDTAFGATIYF. CDR3 nucleotides: TGTGCCAGCAGCGACACCGCCTTCGGGGCCACCATATATTTT. The variable domain in full, with the rest retrieved from reference TRBV28 and TRBJ1-3, is DVKVTQSSRYLVKRTGEKVFLECVQDMDHENMFWYRQDPGLGLRLIYFSYDVKMKEKGDIPEGYSVSREKKERFSLILESASTNQTSMYLCASSDTAFGATIYFGEGSWLTVV.

The chain employs TRBV7-9 and TRBJ2-4; D is perhaps TRBD1 (5 bases). V was cut by 5 bases and J by 3 bases, with 20 bases left in between. The CDR3 is 17 residues long. Germline values: CDR1 SEHNR, CDR2 FQNEAQ (reference sequence). CDR3 sequence reads: CASSPSKTDAHKNIQYF. As DNA, the CDR3 is TGTGCCAGCAGCCCCAGTAAGACAGACGCGCACAAAAACATTCAGTACTTC.

A few counts support this clonotype. The junction and the germline gene differ at one end; a read error may be behind it. The V gene is TRBV5-1, the J gene TRBJ2-7; 9 bases line up with TRBD1. The CDR3 runs 13 residues. Germline CDR1 reads SGHRS; CDR2 reads YFSETQ. This CDR3 is CASGGTGPYEQCF. For the CDR3, the DNA is TGCGCCAGCGGAGGGACAGGGCCCTACGAGCAGTGCTTC.

This clonotype was counted ten times or more. V is TRBV27 and J is TRBJ2-5; 7 bases are shared with TRBD2. V lost 5 bases, J lost 4 bases, and 7 bases stayed unmatched. Germline CDR1 reads MNHEY; CDR2 reads SMNVEV (reference sequence). This CDR3 spans 14 amino acids. DNA of the CDR3: TGTGCCAGCAGTCAGAGCGGGGTCGGAGAGACCCAGTACTTC. Protein: CASSQSGVGETQYF.

This clonotype was detected many times. The chain recombines TRBV10-3 with TRBJ2-4, with D perhaps TRBD1 (5 bases). Germline CDR1 reads ENHRY; CDR2 reads SYGVKD. Trimming took off 3 bases at V and 1 base at J, with 22 bases between the two ends. The CDR3 length is 19 residues. The CDR3 coding sequence is TGTGCCATCAGTGAAAAGGTGACAGATCCCTATTGGGCCAAAAACATTCAGTACTTC. It translates to CAISEKVTDPYWAKNIQYF.

At least ten counts were recorded for this clonotype. The chain uses TRBV11-2 and TRBJ2-7, with 13 nucleotides matching TRBD2. The CDR3 extends over 14 amino acids. Germline values: CDR1 SGHAT, CDR2 FQNNGV. Unmatched junction bases numbered 4, after V lost 5 bases and J lost 6 bases. The CDR3 DNA is TGTGCCAGCAGCCAACTAGCGGGAGGGGGCGAGCAGTACTTC. It specifies CASSQLAGGGEQYF.

The sample holds many counts of this clonotype. The V call is TRBV20-1, the J call TRBJ2-3; 12 nucleotides align to TRBD2. The trim removed 5 bases at V and 4 bases at J, leaving 4 bases unmatched. From germline, CDR1 is DFQATT and CDR2 SNEGSKA (reference sequence). This CDR3 has 14 amino acids. The CDR3 reads CSAETSGSADTQYF. The CDR3 bases are TGCAGTGCTGAGACTAGCGGGAGTGCAGATACGCAGTATTTT.

The chain links TRBV20-1 to TRBJ2-1, with TRBD2 matching over 16 bases. This CDR3 has 17 residues. V dropped 5 bases and J dropped 7; count of bases not matched to a gene: 11. Germline CDR1 DFQATT, CDR2 SNEGSKA (reference sequence). CDR3 DNA sequence: TGCAGTGCTTCCGGGACTAGCGGGAGGGCTCGTGGGAATGAGCAGTTCTTC. Amino acid sequence: CSASGTSGRARGNEQFF.